The 15 T cell receptor beta chains below come from one sample, sequenced in a study of blood T cell repertoires in COVID-19 (dated by TCRdb to 2019 to 2021). The method behind the library was the immunoSEQ multiplex PCR assay. TCRdb obtained this table from immuneACCESS and retained in-frame rearrangements with V and J assigned. These tables miss some clones; where compared with another copy, unresolved V genes account for less than half of the shortfall, and the remainder is unexplained. This sample holds 200,000 to 250,000 clones; 82% were observed only once. The biggest ten clones account for about 3.4% of the sample. Input material: PBMCs or T cells enriched from blood (not recorded which). These receptors were taken from a woman in her fifties or sixties who had recovered from COVID-19.

This sequence joins TRBV7-2 and TRBJ1-6; TRBD1 is a possible D gene (6 bases). V lost 10 bases to trimming and J lost 0 bases, with 13 bases between them. The CDR3 runs 15 residues. CDR1 is SGHTA and CDR2 is FQGNSA in the germline V gene. The CDR3 sequence is CAIRGESSYNSPLHF. The CDR3, as DNA: TGTGCCATCAGGGGCGAGAGCTCCTATAATTCACCCCTCCACTTT.

This rearrangement joins TRBV7-2 to TRBJ1-1; tentative D call: TRBD1 (5 bases). This CDR3 contains 14 residues. The germline V gene encodes CDR1 SGHTA and CDR2 FQGNSA. Trimming removed 5 bases at V and 8 bases at J, with 18 bases between. CDR3 DNA sequence: TGTGCCAGCAGCCCTCAGACAGATTTCGGGGAAGCTTTCTTT. This translates into CASSPQTDFGEAFF.

The chain combines TRBV7-2 with TRBJ1-5, with a possible D match to TRBD1 (5 bases). V lost 3 bases to trimming and J lost 5 bases, with 8 bases between them. Germline V gene data show CDR1 as SGHTA and CDR2 as FQGNSA. The CDR3 extends over 13 amino acids. The CDR3 loop is CASSFRGDQPQHF. Written as DNA, the CDR3 is TGTGCCAGCAGCTTTAGGGGTGATCAGCCCCAGCATTTT. The entire variable domain, with the rest obtained from reference TRBV7-2 and TRBJ1-5, is as follows: GAGVSQSPSNKVTEKGKDVELRCDPISGHTALYWYRQSLGQGLEFLIYFQGNSAPDKSGLPSDRFSAERTGGSVSTLTIQRTQQEDSAVYLCASSFRGDQPQHFGDGTRLSIL.

The genes are TRBV6-5 and TRBJ2-7; D possibly corresponds to TRBD1 (6 bases). Germline CDR1 is MNHEY and CDR2 is SVGAGI. There are 14 residues in the CDR3. Trimming pared 2 bases from V and 2 bases from J, leaving 10 bases between. The CDR3 region has the DNA TGTGCCAGCAGTTACGGCGCAGGGGCCTACGAGCAGTACTTC. Translating it yields CASSYGAGAYEQYF.

This clone appeared a few times. The chain couples TRBV19 to TRBJ1-1; 10 positions match TRBD1. J lost 4 bases, V lost 5 bases, and 4 bases had no gene match. The CDR3 length is 14 residues. In germline, CDR1 is LNHDA, CDR2 SQIVND (reference sequence). This chain's CDR3 is CASSARDRGTEAFF. The CDR3, as DNA: TGTGCCAGTAGTGCCCGGGACAGGGGCACTGAAGCTTTCTTT.

In regard to this clone: At the DNA level, this CDR3 is encoded by other sequences in the same sample as well. The chain couples TRBV6-5 to TRBJ1-3; tentative D call: TRBD1 (5 bases). There are 15 residues in the CDR3. Germline CDR1 and CDR2: MNHEY and SVGAGI. With 6 bases removed from V and 1 base from J, the gap between germline ends came to 13 bases. The CDR3 is CASSKPGGSGNTIYF. The DNA of the CDR3 is TGTGCCAGCAGCAAGCCCGGGGGATCTGGAAACACCATATATTTT.

The chain combines TRBV21-1 with TRBJ2-1; the table's D call of TRBD2 was not tested on the DNA. TRBV21-1 is a recognized pseudogene. This CDR3 region has 16 residues. CDR3: CASSKVLRTSGNEQFF. The CDR3 DNA is TGTGCCAGCAGCAAAGTCCTGAGGACTAGCGGCAATGAGCAGTTCTTC.

This chain joins TRBV9 and TRBJ2-2, with D possibly being TRBD2 (6 bases). V lost 3 bases and J lost 4, with 16 bases in between. The germline V gene has CDR1 SGDLS and CDR2 YYNGEE. CDR3 length: 16 residues. This chain's CDR3 is CASSATGTPGTGELFF. DNA of the CDR3: TGTGCCAGCAGCGCCACCGGGACTCCAGGCACCGGGGAGCTGTTTTTT.

V gene TRBV10-1 combines with J gene TRBJ1-1; a weak D match, TRBD1 (6 bases). V was cut by 6 bases and J by 1 base, with 9 bases left in between. Germline CDR1 WNHNN, CDR2 SYGVQD (reference sequence). The CDR3 is 13 amino acids. CDR3 protein: CASSGQTNTEAFF. CDR3 bases: TGCGCCAGCAGCGGACAGACGAACACTGAAGCTTTCTTT.

This sequence joins TRBV7-8 and TRBJ1-1; the D is unclear. The CDR3 is made up of 14 amino acids. Germline CDR1 SGHVS, CDR2 FQNEAQ. V lost 4 bases to trimming and J lost 1 base, with 10 bases between them. The CDR3 DNA reads TGTGCCAGCAGCTCCGTACGGGGGAACACTGAAGCTTTCTTT. As protein: CASSSVRGNTEAFF.

The V call is TRBV27, the J call TRBJ2-5; D gene uncertain. The germline V gene encodes CDR1 MNHEY and CDR2 SMNVEV (reference sequence). The CDR3 contains 14 residues. The V and J ends lost 5 bases and 5 bases respectively, with 15 bases between them. CDR3 protein: CASSPQSIRETQYF. In DNA form, the CDR3 reads TGTGCCAGCAGTCCACAGAGTATTAGGGAGACCCAGTACTTC.

The genes are TRBV20-1 and TRBJ1-4; D gene ambiguous. V dropped 3 bases and J dropped 0 bases, with 20 bases sitting between them. Germline CDR1 and CDR2: DFQATT and SNEGSKA (reference sequence). There are 18 residues in the CDR3. CDR3 bases: TGCAGTGCTAGTGAGATTCCCCGGTGGGCACCAACTAATGAAAAACTGTTTTTT. It translates to CSASEIPRWAPTNEKLFF.

The DNA for the CDR3 is TGCGCCAGCAGTCAGCGGCGGTTCAACACTGAAGCTTTCTTT. Its translation: CASSQRRFNTEAFF. This chain links TRBV23-1 with TRBJ1-1; the D is unclear. TRBV23-1 is an ORF, and what it does is uncertain. Trimming left V 3 bases short and J 2 bases short, with 10 bases between. This CDR3 contains 14 residues.

The V call is TRBV18, the J call TRBJ1-5, with 8 nucleotides matching TRBD1. The germline gives CDR1 KGHSH, CDR2 LQKENI. The CDR3 spans 15 residues. After removal of 6 bases from V and 1 base from J, the junction contained 5 bases not matched to a gene. The CDR3 DNA follows: TGTGCCAGCTCCCAGGGGGCCGGCAGCAATCAGCCCCAGCATTTT. Its protein is CASSQGAGSNQPQHF.

The rearrangement links TRBV7-9 to TRBJ2-3, with D perhaps TRBD1 (5 bases). The CDR3 sequence is 16 residues long. Germline CDR1 reads SEHNR; CDR2 reads FQNEAQ (reference sequence). V was pared by 0 bases and J by 0 bases, with 10 bases between. The CDR3 region has the DNA TGTGCCAGCAGCTTAGCGCAACAGGTTAGCACAGATACGCAGTATTTT. Translation: CASSLAQQVSTDTQYF. The entire variable domain, with the rest obtained from reference TRBV7-9 and TRBJ2-3, is as follows: DTGVSQNPRHKITKRGQNVTFRCDPISEHNRLYWYRQTLGQGPEFLTYFQNEAQLEKSRLLSDRFSAERPKGSFSTLEIQRTEQGDSAMYLCASSLAQQVSTDTQYFGPGTRLTVL.